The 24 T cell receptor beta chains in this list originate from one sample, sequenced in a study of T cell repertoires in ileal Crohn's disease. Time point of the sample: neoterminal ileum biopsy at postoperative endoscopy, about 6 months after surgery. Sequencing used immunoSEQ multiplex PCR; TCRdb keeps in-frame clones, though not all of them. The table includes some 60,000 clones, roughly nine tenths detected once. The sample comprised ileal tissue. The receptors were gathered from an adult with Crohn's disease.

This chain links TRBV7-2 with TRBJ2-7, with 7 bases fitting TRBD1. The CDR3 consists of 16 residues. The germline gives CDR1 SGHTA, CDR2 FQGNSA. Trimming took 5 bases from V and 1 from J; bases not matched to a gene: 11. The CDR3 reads CASSILSGTVSYEQYF. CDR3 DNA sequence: TGTGCCAGCAGCATCCTATCCGGGACAGTTTCCTACGAGCAGTACTTC. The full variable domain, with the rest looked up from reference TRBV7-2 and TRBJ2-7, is GAGVSQSPSNKVTEKGKDVELRCDPISGHTALYWYRQSLGQGLEFLIYFQGNSAPDKSGLPSDRFSAERTGGSVSTLTIQRTQQEDSAVYLCASSILSGTVSYEQYFGPGTRLTVT.

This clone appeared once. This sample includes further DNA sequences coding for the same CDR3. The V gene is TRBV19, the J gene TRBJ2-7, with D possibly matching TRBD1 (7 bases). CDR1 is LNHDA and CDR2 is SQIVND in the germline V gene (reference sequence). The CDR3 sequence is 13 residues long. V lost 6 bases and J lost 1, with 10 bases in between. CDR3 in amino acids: CASSAGGSYEQYF. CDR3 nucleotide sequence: TGTGCCAGTAGCGCAGGGGGGTCCTACGAGCAGTACTTC.

The DNA for the CDR3 is TGTGCCAGCAGCTTGGTAGGGGCCAAGGTCACCGGGGAGCTGTTTTTT. This sequence encodes CASSLVGAKVTGELFF. V gene TRBV5-6 combines with J gene TRBJ2-2; tentatively, D is TRBD1 (5 bases). The ends were cut back, 0 bases at V and 4 bases at J, with 13 bases in the middle. There are 16 residues in the CDR3. Germline V gene sequence: CDR1 SGHDT, CDR2 YYEEEE.

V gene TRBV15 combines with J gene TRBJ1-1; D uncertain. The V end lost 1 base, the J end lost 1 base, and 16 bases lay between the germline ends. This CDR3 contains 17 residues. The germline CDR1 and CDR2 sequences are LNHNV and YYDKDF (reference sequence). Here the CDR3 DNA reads TGTGCCACCAGCAGAGGCAATCAGGCAAGTAGGAACACTGAAGCTTTCTTT. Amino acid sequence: CATSRGNQASRNTEAFF.

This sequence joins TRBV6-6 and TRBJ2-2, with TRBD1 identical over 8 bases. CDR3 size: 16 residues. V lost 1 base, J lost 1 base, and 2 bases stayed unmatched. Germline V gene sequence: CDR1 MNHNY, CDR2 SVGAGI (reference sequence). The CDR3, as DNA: TGTGCCAGCAGTTACTTTGGACAGGGGAACACCGGGGAGCTGTTTTTT. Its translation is CASSYFGQGNTGELFF.

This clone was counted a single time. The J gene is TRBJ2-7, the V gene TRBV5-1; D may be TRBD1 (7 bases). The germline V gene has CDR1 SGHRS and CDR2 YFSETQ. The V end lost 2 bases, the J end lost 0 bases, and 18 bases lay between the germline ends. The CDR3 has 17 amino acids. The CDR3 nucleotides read TGCGCCAGCAGCTTATTAGGCGGGACAGCCATCTCCTACGAGCAGTACTTC. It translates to CASSLLGGTAISYEQYF.

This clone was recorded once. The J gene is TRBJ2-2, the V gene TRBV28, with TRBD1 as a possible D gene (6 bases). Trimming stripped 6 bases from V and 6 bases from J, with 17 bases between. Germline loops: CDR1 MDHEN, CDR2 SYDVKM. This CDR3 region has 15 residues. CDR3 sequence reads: CASSKNQGFPGELFF. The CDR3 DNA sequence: TGTGCCAGCAGCAAGAACCAGGGGTTCCCCGGGGAGCTGTTTTTT.

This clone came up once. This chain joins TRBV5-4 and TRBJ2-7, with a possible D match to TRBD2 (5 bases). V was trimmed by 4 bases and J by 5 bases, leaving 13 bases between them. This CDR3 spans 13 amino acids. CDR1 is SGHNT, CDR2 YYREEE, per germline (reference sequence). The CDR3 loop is CASSLPLGDEQYV. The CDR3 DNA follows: TGTGCCAGCAGCCTCCCACTAGGAGACGAGCAGTACGTC.

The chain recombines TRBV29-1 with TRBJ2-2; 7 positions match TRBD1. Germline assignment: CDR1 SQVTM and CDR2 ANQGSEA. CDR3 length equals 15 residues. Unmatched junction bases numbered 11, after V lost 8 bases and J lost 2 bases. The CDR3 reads CSYKQGYGNTGELFF. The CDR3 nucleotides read TGCAGCTATAAACAGGGGTATGGAAACACCGGGGAGCTGTTTTTT.

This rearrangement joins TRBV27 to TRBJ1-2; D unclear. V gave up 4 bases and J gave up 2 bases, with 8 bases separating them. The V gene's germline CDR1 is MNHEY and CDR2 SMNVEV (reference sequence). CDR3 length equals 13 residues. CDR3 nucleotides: TGTGCCAGCAGTTGGACTGTGAACTATGGCTACACCTTC. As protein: CASSWTVNYGYTF.

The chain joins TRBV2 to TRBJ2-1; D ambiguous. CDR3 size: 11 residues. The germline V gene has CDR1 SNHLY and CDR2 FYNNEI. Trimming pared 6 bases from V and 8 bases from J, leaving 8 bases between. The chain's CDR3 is CASSWSYEQFF. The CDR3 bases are TGTGCCAGCAGCTGGAGCTATGAGCAGTTCTTC. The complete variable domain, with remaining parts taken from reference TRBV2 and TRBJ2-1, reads EPEVTQTPSHQVTQMGQEVILRCVPISNHLYFYWYRQILGQKVEFLVSFYNNEISEKSEIFDDQFSVERPDGSNFTLKIRSTKLEDSAMYFCASSWSYEQFFGPGTRLTVL.

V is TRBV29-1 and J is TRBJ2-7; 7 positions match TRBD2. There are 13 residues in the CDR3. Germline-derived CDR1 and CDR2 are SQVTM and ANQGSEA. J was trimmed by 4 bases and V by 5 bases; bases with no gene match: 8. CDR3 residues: CSVKSGIGYEQYF. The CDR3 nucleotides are TGCAGCGTTAAGAGCGGGATCGGATACGAGCAGTACTTC.

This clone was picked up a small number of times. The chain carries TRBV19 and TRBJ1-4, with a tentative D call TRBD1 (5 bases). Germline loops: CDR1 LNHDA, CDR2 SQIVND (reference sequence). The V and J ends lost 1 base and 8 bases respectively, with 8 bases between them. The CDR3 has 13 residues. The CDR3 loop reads CASSIARGEKLFF. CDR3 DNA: TGTGCCAGTAGTATAGCTCGGGGGGAAAAACTGTTTTTT.

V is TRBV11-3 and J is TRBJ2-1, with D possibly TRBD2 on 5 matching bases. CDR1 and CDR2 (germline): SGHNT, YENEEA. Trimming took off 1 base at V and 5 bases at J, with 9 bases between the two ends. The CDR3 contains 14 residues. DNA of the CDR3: TGTGCCAGCAGCTTAGCGGGGTTAAACAATGAGCAGTTCTTC. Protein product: CASSLAGLNNEQFF.

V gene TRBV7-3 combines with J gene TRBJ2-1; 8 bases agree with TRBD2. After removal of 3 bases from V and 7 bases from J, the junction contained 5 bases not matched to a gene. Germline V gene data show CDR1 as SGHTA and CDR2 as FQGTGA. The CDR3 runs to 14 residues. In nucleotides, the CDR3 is TGTGCCAGCAGCTTTAGCGGGGAGGGGAATGAGCAGTTCTTC. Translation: CASSFSGEGNEQFF.

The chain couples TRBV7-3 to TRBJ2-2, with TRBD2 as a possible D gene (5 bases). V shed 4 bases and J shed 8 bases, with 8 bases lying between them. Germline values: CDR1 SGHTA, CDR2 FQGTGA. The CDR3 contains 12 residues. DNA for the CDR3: TGTGCCAGCAGCTCCCGAGGGGGGGAGCTGTTTTTT. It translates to CASSSRGGELFF. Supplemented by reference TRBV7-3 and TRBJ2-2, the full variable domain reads GAGVSQTPSNKVTEKGKYVELRCDPISGHTALYWYRQSLGQGPEFLIYFQGTGAADDSGLPNDRFFAVRPEGSVSTLKIQRTERGDSAVYLCASSSRGGELFFGEGSRLTVL.

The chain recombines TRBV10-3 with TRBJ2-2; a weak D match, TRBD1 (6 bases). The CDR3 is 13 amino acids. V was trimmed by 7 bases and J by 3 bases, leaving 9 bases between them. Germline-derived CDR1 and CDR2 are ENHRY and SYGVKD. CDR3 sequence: CAITPGDTGELFF. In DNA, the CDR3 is TGTGCCATCACCCCAGGGGACACCGGGGAGCTGTTTTTT.

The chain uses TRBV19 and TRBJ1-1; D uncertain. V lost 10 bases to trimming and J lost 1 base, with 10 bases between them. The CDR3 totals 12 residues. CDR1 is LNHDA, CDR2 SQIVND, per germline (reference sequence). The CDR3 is CATRAPNTEAFF. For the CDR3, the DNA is TGTGCCACCCGAGCGCCGAACACTGAAGCTTTCTTT.

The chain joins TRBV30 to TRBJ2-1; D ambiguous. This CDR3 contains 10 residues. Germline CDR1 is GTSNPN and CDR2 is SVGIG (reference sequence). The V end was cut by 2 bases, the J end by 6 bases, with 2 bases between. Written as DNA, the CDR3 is TGTGCCTGGAGTCTCAATGAGCAGTTCTTC. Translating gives CAWSLNEQFF.

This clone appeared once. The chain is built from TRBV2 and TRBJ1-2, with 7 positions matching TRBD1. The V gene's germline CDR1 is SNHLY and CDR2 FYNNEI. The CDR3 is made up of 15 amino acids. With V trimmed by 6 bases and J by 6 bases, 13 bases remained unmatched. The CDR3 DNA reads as TGTGCCAGCAGCCAGGACAGGCAGGTTGGTGATGGCTACACCTTC. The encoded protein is CASSQDRQVGDGYTF.

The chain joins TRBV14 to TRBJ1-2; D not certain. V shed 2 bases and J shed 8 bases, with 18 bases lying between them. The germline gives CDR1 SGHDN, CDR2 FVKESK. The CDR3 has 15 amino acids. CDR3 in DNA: TGTGCCAGCAGCCAATTAGGCCCCTTACTATCCGGCTACACCTTC. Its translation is CASSQLGPLLSGYTF.

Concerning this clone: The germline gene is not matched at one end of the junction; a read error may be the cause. The CDR3 nucleotides read TGCAGCGTTGAGGAGGGGCTCTTC. It codes for CSVEEGLF. The chain joins TRBV29-1 to TRBJ2-1, with D perhaps TRBD2 (6 bases). In germline, CDR1 is SQVTM, CDR2 ANQGSEA. The CDR3 runs 8 residues.

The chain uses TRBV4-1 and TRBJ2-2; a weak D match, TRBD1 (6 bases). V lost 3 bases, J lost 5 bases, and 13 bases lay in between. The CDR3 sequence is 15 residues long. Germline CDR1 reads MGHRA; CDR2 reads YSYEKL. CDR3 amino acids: CASSQEQGLTGELFF. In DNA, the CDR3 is TGCGCCAGCAGCCAGGAACAGGGTTTAACCGGGGAGCTGTTTTTT.

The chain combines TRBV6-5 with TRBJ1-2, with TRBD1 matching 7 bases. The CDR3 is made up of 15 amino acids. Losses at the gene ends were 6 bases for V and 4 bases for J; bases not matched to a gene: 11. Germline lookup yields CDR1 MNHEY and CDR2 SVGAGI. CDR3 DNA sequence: TGTGCCAGCAGGACGAGGGGGCGCCGGGGCTATGGCTACACCTTC. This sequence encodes CASRTRGRRGYGYTF.